The 6 T cell receptor beta chains below all came from one sample that was sequenced in a study of cytomegalovirus exposure and HLA in healthy donors. The PCR employed 60 Vbeta primers together with 13 Jbeta primers. Using immunoSEQ multiplex PCR, the repertoire was profiled, and TCRdb retains in-frame clones only, with some absent. The sample contains 100,000 to 120,000 clones, about three quarters of which appear only once. The specimen sequenced was PBMCs. The receptors derive from a woman aged 60-70 years in good health and CMV-seropositive.

The chain carries TRBV7-2 and TRBJ2-7, with 7 bases aligning to TRBD2. The CDR3 is 15 amino acids. Germline-derived CDR1 and CDR2 are SGHTA and FQGNSA. V was pared by 1 base and J by 5 bases, with 8 bases of the junction left unmatched. CDR3 DNA: TGTGCCAGCAGCTTAGAAGGCGGGAGCGCCCACGAGCAGTACTTC. Amino acid sequence: CASSLEGGSAHEQYF.

V is TRBV4-2 and J is TRBJ2-2; maybe TRBD1 (6 bases). Per germline, CDR1 LGHNA and CDR2 YNFKEQ. This CDR3 comprises 16 residues. V was clipped by 0 bases and J by 4 bases, with 12 bases between them. Here the CDR3 DNA reads TGTGCCAGCAGCCAAGAGGTGGGGGCGGCCACCGGGGAGCTGTTTTTT. It translates to CASSQEVGAATGELFF.

The chain recombines TRBV18 with TRBJ2-7, with D tentatively TRBD1 (6 bases). Germline-derived CDR1 and CDR2 are KGHSH and LQKENI. The CDR3 length is 13 residues. Trimming cost V 6 bases and J 5 bases, with 14 bases left between them. This CDR3 reads CASSPGDTHEQYF. CDR3 nucleotides: TGTGCCAGCTCGCCAGGGGACACCCACGAGCAGTACTTC. The complete variable domain, with remaining parts taken from reference TRBV18 and TRBJ2-7, reads NAGVMQNPRHLVRRRGQEARLRCSPMKGHSHVYWYRQLPEEGLKFMVYLQKENIIDESGMPKERFSAEFPKEGPSILRIQQVVRGDSAAYFCASSPGDTHEQYFGPGTRLTVT.

CDR3 sequence (DNA): TGTGCCAGCAGCCAGGGACAGGGGGCTTCAAACAATGAGCAGTTCTTC. Protein: CASSQGQGASNNEQFF. The chain has TRBV4-2 and TRBJ2-1; 12 nucleotides match TRBD1. The trim removed 3 bases at V and 5 bases at J, leaving 5 bases unmatched. CDR1 is LGHNA, CDR2 YNFKEQ, per germline. This CDR3 region has 16 residues.

In this sample, this clone turned up once. The chain uses TRBV15 and TRBJ1-5; D gene ambiguous. The CDR3 has 15 residues. Germline CDR1 is LNHNV and CDR2 is YYDKDF (reference sequence). Trimming cost V 0 bases and J 4 bases, with 10 bases left between them. The CDR3 DNA sequence: TGTGCCACCAGCAGAGAGTTACTATGGAATCAGCCCCAGCATTTT. Encoded protein: CATSRELLWNQPQHF.

This clone has a handful of counts. The chain couples TRBV7-3 to TRBJ2-1; 7 bases map to TRBD2. This CDR3 is 14 amino acids long. Unmatched junction bases numbered 6, after V lost 2 bases and J lost 8 bases. The germline V gene has CDR1 SGHTA and CDR2 FQGTGA. The CDR3 DNA is TGTGCCAGCAGCTTATACGAGGGAGGGTATGAGCAGTTCTTC. It encodes CASSLYEGGYEQFF.